The 7 T cell receptor beta chains below come from one sample, sequenced in a study of shared clonotypes between healthy human individuals. Sequenced by immunoSEQ multiplex PCR; TCRdb stores in-frame clones only, minus some. The sample includes roughly 760,000 clones, under 80% of them seen just once. Sequencing input: memory CD4+ T cells sorted from blood. Subset noted: CD45RA-negative fraction. Source of these receptors: a woman aged 30 to 39 in good health.

This chain links TRBV15 with TRBJ2-1, with D possibly TRBD2 on 6 matching bases. Germline CDR1 is LNHNV and CDR2 is YYDKDF (reference sequence). Trimming cost V 5 bases and J 10 bases, with 15 bases left between them. The CDR3 loop spans 13 amino acids. This chain's CDR3 is CATSVVSGSEQFF. DNA of the CDR3: TGTGCCACCAGCGTCGTCAGCGGGTCGGAGCAGTTCTTC.

The chain recombines TRBV5-1 with TRBJ2-3; TRBD1 agrees at 9 bases. The CDR3 runs to 15 residues. Germline CDR1 SGHRS, CDR2 YFSETQ. The V segment lost 7 bases and the J segment 0 bases; nucleotides outside the gene matches: 6. The CDR3 spells CASRSGTGSTDTQYF. The CDR3 DNA reads as TGCGCCAGCCGAAGTGGGACAGGGAGCACAGATACGCAGTATTTT.

This clone has a handful of counts. This chain connects TRBV5-1 to TRBJ2-4, with 8 positions matching TRBD2. This CDR3 comprises 16 residues. V was pared by 0 bases and J by 8 bases, with 10 bases of the junction left unmatched. Germline assignment: CDR1 SGHRS and CDR2 YFSETQ. The CDR3 here is CASSLVPGLAFDIQYF. Here the CDR3 DNA reads TGCGCCAGCAGCTTGGTGCCCGGACTAGCTTTTGACATTCAGTACTTC.

The chain joins TRBV9 to TRBJ2-2; TRBD2 aligns across 12 bases. Germline CDR1 and CDR2: SGDLS and YYNGEE. This CDR3 contains 17 residues. The V gene end was trimmed by 7 bases and the J gene end by 4 bases; junction bases not matched to a gene: 11. The CDR3 DNA follows: TGTGCCAGCCGCCGCGGACTAGCGGGATCGGGCACCGGGGAGCTGTTTTTT. Translating it yields CASRRGLAGSGTGELFF.

This clone was seen once. The chain links TRBV7-9 to TRBJ1-5, with TRBD1 matching over 7 bases. The CDR3 loop spans 16 amino acids. Germline V gene sequence: CDR1 SEHNR, CDR2 FQNEAQ (reference sequence). The trim removed 5 bases at V and 5 bases at J, leaving 12 bases unmatched. For the CDR3, the DNA is TGTGCCAGCAGCCAAGATCCAGGGGGGAATTATCAGCCCCAGCATTTT. Amino acids: CASSQDPGGNYQPQHF.

The chain recombines TRBV7-3 with TRBJ1-1; TRBD1 aligns across 9 bases. Germline trimming cut 1 base from V and 4 bases from J; bases unmatched to any gene: 16. Germline V CDR1 and CDR2: SGHTA, FQGTGA. The CDR3 extends over 19 amino acids. In DNA, the CDR3 is TGTGCCAGCAGCTTAAACCCCCCGGGACAGGGCCGGGGTGGCACTGAAGCTTTCTTT. Amino acids: CASSLNPPGQGRGGTEAFF. Full variable domain (outside the CDR3, taken from reference TRBV7-3 and TRBJ1-1): GAGVSQTPSNKVTEKGKYVELRCDPISGHTALYWYRQSLGQGPEFLIYFQGTGAADDSGLPNDRFFAVRPEGSVSTLKIQRTERGDSAVYLCASSLNPPGQGRGGTEAFFGQGTRLTVV.

The V call is TRBV28, the J call TRBJ1-2; TRBD1 agrees at 7 bases. This CDR3 is 13 amino acids long. In germline, CDR1 is MDHEN, CDR2 SYDVKM. V shed 8 bases and J 8 bases; nucleotides not matched to a gene: 11. The CDR3 sequence: CASLLGQHGGYTF. For the CDR3, the DNA is TGTGCCAGCCTTTTGGGACAGCACGGCGGCTACACCTTC.